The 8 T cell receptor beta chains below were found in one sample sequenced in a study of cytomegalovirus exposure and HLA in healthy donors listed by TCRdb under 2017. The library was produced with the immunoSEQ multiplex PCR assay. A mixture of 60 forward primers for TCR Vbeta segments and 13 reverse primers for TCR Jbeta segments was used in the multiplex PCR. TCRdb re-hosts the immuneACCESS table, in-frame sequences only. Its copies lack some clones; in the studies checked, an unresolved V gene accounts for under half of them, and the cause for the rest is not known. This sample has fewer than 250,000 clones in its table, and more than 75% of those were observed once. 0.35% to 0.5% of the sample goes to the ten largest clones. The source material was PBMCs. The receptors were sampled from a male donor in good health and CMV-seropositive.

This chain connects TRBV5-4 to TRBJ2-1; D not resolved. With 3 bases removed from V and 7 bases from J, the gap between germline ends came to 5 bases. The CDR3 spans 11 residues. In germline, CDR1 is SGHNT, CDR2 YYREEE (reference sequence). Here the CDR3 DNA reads TGTGCCAGCAGCTCCCTAAATGAGCAGTTCTTC. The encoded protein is CASSSLNEQFF.

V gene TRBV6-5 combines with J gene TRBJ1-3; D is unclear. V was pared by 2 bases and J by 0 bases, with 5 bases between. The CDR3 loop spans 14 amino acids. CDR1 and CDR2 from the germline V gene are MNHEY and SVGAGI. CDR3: CASSYDFSGNTIYF. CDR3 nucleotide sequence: TGTGCCAGCAGTTACGACTTCTCTGGAAACACCATATATTTT.

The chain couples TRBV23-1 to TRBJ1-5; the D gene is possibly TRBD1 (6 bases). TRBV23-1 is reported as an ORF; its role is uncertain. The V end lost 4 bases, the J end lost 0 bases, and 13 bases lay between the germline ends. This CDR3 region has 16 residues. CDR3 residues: CASSRWGTPSNQPQHF. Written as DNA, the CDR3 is TGCGCCAGCAGTCGATGGGGGACACCTAGCAATCAGCCCCAGCATTTT.

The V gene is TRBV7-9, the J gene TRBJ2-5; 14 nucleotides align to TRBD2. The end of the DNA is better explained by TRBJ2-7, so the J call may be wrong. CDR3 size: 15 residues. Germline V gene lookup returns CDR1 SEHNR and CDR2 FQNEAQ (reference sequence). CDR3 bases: TGTGCCAGCAGCCCCGGGACTAGCGGGAGATACGAGCAGTACTTC. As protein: CASSPGTSGRYEQYF.

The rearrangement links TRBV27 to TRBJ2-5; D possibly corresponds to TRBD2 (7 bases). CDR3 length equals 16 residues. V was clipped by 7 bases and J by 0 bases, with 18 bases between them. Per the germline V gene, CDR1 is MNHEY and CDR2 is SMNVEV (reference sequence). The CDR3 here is CASKGGALGYQETQYF. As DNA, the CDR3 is TGTGCCAGCAAGGGGGGGGCCCTAGGGTACCAAGAGACCCAGTACTTC.

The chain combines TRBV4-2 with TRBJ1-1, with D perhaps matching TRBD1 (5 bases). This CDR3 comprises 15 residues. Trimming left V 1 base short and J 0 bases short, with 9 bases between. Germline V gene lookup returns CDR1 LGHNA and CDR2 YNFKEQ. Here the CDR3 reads CASSQAATVNTEAFF. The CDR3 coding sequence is TGTGCCAGCAGCCAAGCCGCGACAGTGAACACTGAAGCTTTCTTT.

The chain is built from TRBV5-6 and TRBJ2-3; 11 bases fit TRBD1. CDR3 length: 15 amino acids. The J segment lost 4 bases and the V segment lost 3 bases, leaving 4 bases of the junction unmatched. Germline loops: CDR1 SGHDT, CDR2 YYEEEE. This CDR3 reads CASSSDRGRPDTQYF. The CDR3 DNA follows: TGTGCCAGCAGCTCGGACAGGGGGCGCCCAGATACGCAGTATTTT. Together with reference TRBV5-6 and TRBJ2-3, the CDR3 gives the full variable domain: DAGVTQSPTHLIKTRGQQVTLRCSPKSGHDTVSWYQQALGQGPQFIFQYYEEEERQRGNFPDRFSGHQFPNYSSELNVNALLLGDSALYLCASSSDRGRPDTQYFGPGTRLTVL.

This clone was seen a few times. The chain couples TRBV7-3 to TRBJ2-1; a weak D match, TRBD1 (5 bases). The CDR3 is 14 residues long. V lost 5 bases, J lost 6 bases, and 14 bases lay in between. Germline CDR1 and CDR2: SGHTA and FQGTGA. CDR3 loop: CASSPATASNEQFF. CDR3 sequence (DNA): TGTGCCAGCAGCCCGGCGACAGCAAGCAATGAGCAGTTCTTC.